These T cell receptor beta chains were read from a single sample in a study of shared clonotypes between healthy human individuals. Produced via immunoSEQ multiplex PCR; TCRdb's table is partial and in-frame only. The table shows more than 200,000 clones, with 50% to 75% occurring only once. Source material: memory CD4+ T cells sorted from blood. The receptors were sampled from a young man in good health. Each CDR3 is given with its conserved first and last residue. The D gene is left open where the match is weak. Size is omitted from some rows. Given values are once, few, many or a class for expanded clones.

V gene	J gene	clone size	D gene	CDR3 protein	CDR3 DNA
TRBV9	TRBJ2-5	-	-	CASSVGPGAETQYF	TGTGCCAGCAGCGTGGGGCCAGGGGCAGAGACCCAGTACTTC
TRBV5-6	TRBJ1-4	once	-	CASSLRANEKLFF	TGTGCCAGCAGCTTGCGAGCGAATGAAAAACTGTTTTTT
TRBV6-1	TRBJ2-3	-	TRBD2	CASGEGRPHTDTQYF	TGTGCCAGCGGGGAGGGACGGCCCCACACAGATACGCAGTATTTT
TRBV28	TRBJ2-1	-	-	CASRTRGTDNEQFF	TGTGCCAGCAGAACCCGGGGGACTGACAATGAGCAGTTCTTC
TRBV28	TRBJ2-7	-	TRBD2	CASSPLTSGRAESYEQYF	TGTGCCAGCAGCCCCTTGACTAGCGGGAGGGCAGAATCCTACGAGCAGTACTTC
TRBV5-1	TRBJ1-1	many	-	CASSLWGNTEAFF	TGCGCCAGCAGCTTGTGGGGGAACACTGAAGCTTTCTTT
TRBV6-4	TRBJ1-1	many	-	CASSSKPNTEAFF	TGTGCCAGCAGTAGTAAACCGAACACTGAAGCTTTCTTT
TRBV5-4	TRBJ2-1	-	-	CASSLGGLGQNEQFF	TGTGCCAGCAGCTTGGGGGGGCTAGGTCAAAATGAGCAGTTCTTC
TRBV6-1	TRBJ2-3	-	TRBD2	CASSDGTSGNPYF	TGTGCCAGCAGTGACGGGACTAGCGGGAATCCGTATTTT
TRBV29-1	TRBJ2-2	-	-	CSVRGGLNTGELFF	TGCAGCGTTAGGGGCGGACTGAACACCGGGGAGCTGTTTTTT
TRBV28	TRBJ2-7	many	-	CASRTHRKGRHEQYF	TGTGCCAGCAGAACTCACCGGAAGGGACGCCACGAGCAGTACTTC
TRBV27	TRBJ2-1	-	-	CASSRGRARGSNEQFF	TGTGCCAGCAGTCGGGGAAGAGCCCGAGGGTCCAATGAGCAGTTCTTC
TRBV4-1	TRBJ1-1	-	-	CASSQERGWAGTQTEGAFF	TGCGCCAGCAGCCAAGAACGCGGGTGGGCAGGGACCCAAACGGAGGGGGCTTTCTTT
TRBV2	TRBJ2-1	-	TRBD2	CASSAVPGLAGNRHNEQFF	TGTGCCAGCAGTGCGGTCCCGGGACTAGCGGGGAACAGGCACAATGAGCAGTTCTTC
TRBV28	TRBJ2-3	-	TRBD2	CASSLGLAVSGADTQYF	TGTGCCAGCAGTTTAGGGCTAGCGGTAAGCGGGGCAGATACGCAGTATTTT
TRBV6-5	TRBJ2-5	-	-	CASTLRGQETQYF	TGTGCCAGCACCCTCCGGGGACAAGAGACCCAGTACTTC
TRBV18	TRBJ2-6	-	TRBD1	CASSLDRLSGVNVLTF	TGTGCCAGCTCACTGGACAGGCTTTCTGGGGTCAACGTCCTGACTTTC
TRBV7-2	TRBJ1-1	-	-	CASSLVGKGFEAFF	TGTGCCAGCAGCTTAGTGGGGAAGGGGTTTGAAGCTTTCTTT
TRBV27	TRBJ2-3	-	TRBD2	CASSSRTSGRRGGTDTQYF	TGTGCCAGCAGTTCCAGGACTAGCGGGAGGCGGGGGGGGACAGATACGCAGTATTTT
TRBV21-1	TRBJ2-1	once	-	CASSKGPGHNEQFF	TGTGCCAGCAGCAAGGGCCCCGGCCACAATGAGCAGTTCTTC
TRBV5-1	TRBJ2-5	-	-	CASSTETGQLGAQYF	TGCGCCAGCAGCACCGAAACAGGGCAACTCGGGGCCCAGTACTTC
TRBV7-3	TRBJ2-1	few	TRBD2	CASSYTGTSGSGYNEQFF	TGTGCCAGCAGCTATACCGGGACTAGCGGGAGTGGCTACAATGAGCAGTTCTTC
TRBV7-3	TRBJ2-5	many	TRBD2	CASSLREGETQYF	TGTGCCAGCAGCTTGAGGGAGGGGGAGACCCAGTACTTC
TRBV28	TRBJ1-4	-	-	CASNRPATNEKLFF	TGTGCCAGCAATCGGCCCGCAACTAATGAAAAACTGTTTTTT
TRBV11-2	TRBJ2-7	-	TRBD1	CASSCRQGPAF	TGTGCCAGCAGCTGCAGACAGGGGCCTGCCTTC
TRBV10-2	TRBJ2-1	-	TRBD2	CASSDYFGVAGVFTYNEQFF	TGCGCCAGCAGTGATTATTTCGGTGTGGCGGGAGTGTTTACCTACAATGAGCAGTTCTTC
TRBV9	TRBJ2-1	-	-	CASSPASRDEQFF	TGTGCCAGCAGCCCGGCCAGCCGCGATGAGCAGTTCTTC
TRBV4-1	TRBJ1-2	few	-	CASRAILRDPYGYTF	TGCGCCAGCAGGGCCATCCTTCGCGACCCCTATGGCTACACCTTC
TRBV28	TRBJ2-1	-	TRBD1	CASRFRDRASGGFF	TGTGCCAGCAGATTCCGGGACAGGGCGTCCGGGGGGTTCTTC
TRBV15	TRBJ1-5	once	-	CATSRDARGRQPQHF	TGTGCCACCAGCAGAGACGCCCGGGGCCGTCAGCCCCAGCATTTT
TRBV18	TRBJ2-5	few	-	CASSKLKDKQETQYF	TGTGCCAGCTCAAAACTGAAGGACAAACAAGAGACCCAGTACTTC
TRBV25-1	TRBJ1-1	-	-	CASSDLKNGGRVPEAFF	TGTGCCAGCAGTGATCTGAAGAACGGGGGTCGGGTCCCTGAAGCTTTCTTT
TRBV25-1	TRBJ1-1	many	-	CASSLYQGSVTEAFF	TGTGCCAGCAGTCTTTACCAGGGTAGTGTCACTGAAGCTTTCTTT
TRBV5-4	TRBJ2-3	-	TRBD1	CASSDGQGGDTQYF	TGTGCCAGCAGCGATGGACAGGGGGGTGATACGCAGTATTTT
TRBV28	TRBJ2-3	many	TRBD2	CASSRGLAGPDTQYF	TGTGCCAGCAGTCGAGGACTAGCGGGACCCGATACGCAGTATTTT
TRBV4-3	TRBJ2-1	-	-	CASSQDWSGPANEQFF	TGCGCCAGCAGCCAAGATTGGTCGGGGCCAGCTAATGAGCAGTTCTTC
TRBV27	TRBJ2-3	-	-	CASSPRRGSTDTQYF	TGTGCCAGCAGTCCCAGACGGGGTAGCACAGATACGCAGTATTTT
TRBV5-5	TRBJ1-2	few	-	CASSLDRQTLYGGYTF	TGTGCCAGCAGCTTGGACAGACAGACACTGTATGGAGGCTACACCTTC
TRBV18	TRBJ2-3	few	TRBD1	CASSPTGHVTDTQYF	TGTGCCAGCTCACCGACAGGGCATGTCACAGATACGCAGTATTTT
TRBV11-1	TRBJ2-3	-	-	CASSLYGRRAGDTQYF	TGTGCCAGCAGCTTATATGGTAGAAGGGCTGGGGATACGCAGTATTTT
TRBV9	TRBJ1-2	-	TRBD1	CASSPRDRDFNGYTF	TGTGCCAGCAGCCCCCGGGACAGGGATTTCAATGGCTACACCTTC
TRBV11-3	TRBJ2-3	few	TRBD2	CASSATGLAGVDTQYF	TGTGCCAGCAGCGCGACGGGACTAGCGGGAGTTGATACGCAGTATTTT
TRBV5-1	TRBJ2-7	many	TRBD1	CASSFGQGAHEQYF	TGCGCCAGCAGCTTTGGACAGGGGGCCCACGAGCAGTACTTC
TRBV2	TRBJ2-5	-	-	CASRANRGQETQYF	TGTGCCAGCAGGGCGAACAGAGGTCAAGAGACCCAGTACTTC
TRBV10-2	TRBJ2-5	few	-	CASTGGETQYF	TGCGCCAGCACCGGGGGTGAGACCCAGTACTTC
TRBV27	TRBJ2-3	-	TRBD2	CATHSSGREYTQYF	TGTGCCACCCACTCGAGCGGGAGGGAGTATACGCAGTATTTT